Shown below are 18 T cell receptor beta chains from a single sample sequenced in a study of molecular identifiers for immune sequencing clone quantification. TCRdb used MiXCR to reprocess the PCR reads, holding one entry per CDR3 protein. The table records hundreds of thousands of distinct CDR3 sequences, 25% of them present only once. Sample: naive CD8+ T cells from blood, with Jurkat cell RNA spiked in. Subset given: FACS-sorted CD8+CD4-CCR7+CD45RA+ naive T cells. The source of these receptors is a human donor in good health. Some libraries in this study had Jurkat cell RNA spiked in.

This clonotype was seen at least ten times. The rearrangement uses TRBV4-3 and TRBJ2-3; D possibly uses TRBD1 or TRBD2 (5 bases each). V was clipped by 3 bases and J by 0 bases, with 10 bases between them. The CDR3 extends over 15 amino acids. Looked up from germline, CDR1 is LGHNA and CDR2 is YSLEER. Here the CDR3 reads CASSQGRTSTDTQYF. As DNA, the CDR3 is TGCGCCAGCAGCCAGGGGCGGACTAGCACAGATACGCAGTATTTT.

On this clonotype: This may come from a read error, since a much larger clone is one base off. The rearrangement links TRBV4-3 to TRBJ2-7, with unresolved D. The CDR3 loop spans 16 amino acids. Trimming removed 0 bases from V and 6 bases from J, with 18 bases in between. CDR1 and CDR2 from the germline V gene are LGHNA and YSLEER. This chain's CDR3 is CASSQDTANLVSEQYF. The CDR3 DNA reads TGCGCCAGCAGCCAAGATACGGCGAACTTGGTCAGCGAGCAGTACTTC.

This rearrangement joins TRBV7-6 to TRBJ2-5, with D possibly being TRBD1 or TRBD2 (5 bases each). The CDR3 sequence is 16 residues long. Germline values: CDR1 SGHVS, CDR2 FNYEAQ. Trimming pared 4 bases from V and 1 base from J, leaving 16 bases between. The CDR3 coding sequence is TGTGCCAGCAGCTCCGGCTGGGACGGAATCCAAGAGACCCAGTACTTC. Amino acids: CASSSGWDGIQETQYF.

The table lists this clonotype with many counts. The chain joins TRBV19 to TRBJ2-7; TRBD1 aligns across 8 bases. CDR3 length: 14 amino acids. CDR1 LNHDA and CDR2 SQIVND come from the germline V gene (reference sequence). The V gene end was trimmed by 9 bases and the J gene end by 2 bases; junction bases not matched to a gene: 9. This CDR3 is CASSWGTGPYEQYF. In DNA form, the CDR3 reads TGTGCCAGCAGCTGGGGGACAGGCCCCTACGAGCAGTACTTC.

The CDR3 nucleotides read TGTGCCAGCAGCTTAGCTGGGACAGGGGGGTACACAGATACGCAGTATTTT. Translation gives CASSLAGTGGYTDTQYF. This chain links TRBV13 with TRBJ2-3; TRBD1 matches 11 bases. V lost 1 base to trimming and J lost 2 bases; unmatched junction nucleotides: 5. This CDR3 contains 17 residues. The germline V gene encodes CDR1 PRHDT and CDR2 FYEKMQ (reference sequence). The complete variable domain, with remaining parts taken from reference TRBV13 and TRBJ2-3, reads AAGVIQSPRHLIKEKRETATLKCYPIPRHDTVYWYQQGPGQDPQFLISFYEKMQSDKGSIPDRFSAQQFSDYHSELNMSSLELGDSALYFCASSLAGTGGYTDTQYFGPGTRLTVL.

The gene calls are TRBV20-1 and TRBJ2-7; TRBD2 matches 11 bases. CDR3 length equals 16 residues. With V trimmed by 5 bases and J by 3 bases, 12 bases remained unmatched. Germline values: CDR1 DFQATT, CDR2 SNEGSKA (reference sequence). CDR3 sequence reads: CSAHTPGLADFYEQYF. Written as DNA, the CDR3 is TGCAGTGCTCATACCCCGGGACTAGCGGATTTCTACGAGCAGTACTTC.

The genes are TRBV5-6 and TRBJ2-1; a weak D match, TRBD1 (5 bases). This CDR3 contains 14 residues. Deletions cut 4 bases from V and 9 bases from J, with 17 bases between. The germline V gene encodes CDR1 SGHDT and CDR2 YYEEEE. CDR3 nucleotides: TGTGCCAGCAGCACAGACAGTGGTCGGGCTGAGCAGTTCTTC. Its translation is CASSTDSGRAEQFF.

Details on this clonotype: A read error is possible here, since a much larger clone lies one base away. The CDR3 end shows no conserved phenylalanine or tryptophan, and so a read error is likely. The chain joins TRBV20-1 to TRBJ2-7; TRBD2 matches at 8 bases. There are 14 residues in the CDR3. After removal of 0 bases from V and 4 bases from J, the junction contained 5 bases not matched to a gene. Germline V gives CDR1 DFQATT, CDR2 SNEGSKA (reference sequence). CDR3 bases: TGCAGTGCTAGAGATCCCAGCGGGGGATACGAGCAGTACTCC. The encoded protein is CSARDPSGGYEQYS.

This clonotype was seen ten or more times. The rearrangement joins TRBV20-1 to TRBJ2-7, with TRBD1 identical over 7 bases. The V and J ends lost 0 bases and 3 bases, in that order; junction bases with no gene match: 2. Germline V gene data show CDR1 as DFQATT and CDR2 as SNEGSKA (reference sequence). CDR3 size: 13 residues. CDR3 sequence: CSARDRGFYEQYF. The CDR3 nucleotides are TGCAGTGCTAGAGACAGGGGGTTCTACGAGCAGTACTTC.

This clonotype has ten or more counts. V usage is TRBV12-3 or TRBV12-4 and J usage is TRBJ2-3; TRBD2 matches 12 bases. V trimming: 6 bases; J trimming: 5 bases; junction bases outside the gene matches: 3. The CDR3 has 14 amino acids. CDR3 DNA: TGTGCCAGCAGGCTAGCGGGGGGGCGAGATACGCAGTATTTT. Amino acids: CASRLAGGRDTQYF.

About this clonotype: A much larger clone sits a single nucleotide away, making a read error possible. This CDR3 is CTSSSRHVDEQFF. CDR3 coding DNA: TGTACCAGCAGCTCGAGACACGTGGATGAGCAGTTCTTC. The gene calls are TRBV5-3 and TRBJ2-1; no firm D call. TRBV5-3 is reported as an ORF; its role is uncertain. The CDR3 spans 13 residues.

This clonotype was detected many times. The chain links TRBV9 to TRBJ1-4; perhaps TRBD1 as D (6 bases). Per germline, CDR1 SGDLS and CDR2 YYNGEE. V lost 2 bases, J lost 8 bases, and 16 bases lay in between. This CDR3 is built from 15 residues. The CDR3: CASSVAAGVWEKLFF. CDR3 sequence (DNA): TGTGCCAGCAGCGTTGCCGCAGGGGTTTGGGAAAAACTGTTTTTT.

Concerning this clonotype: With a much larger clone just one base away, this may be a read error. The rearrangement links TRBV7-9 to TRBJ1-1; a possible D gene is TRBD1 (5 bases). The CDR3 extends over 15 amino acids. Trimming pared 2 bases from V and 3 bases from J, leaving 13 bases between. CDR1 and CDR2 from the germline V gene are SEHNR and FQNEAQ (reference sequence). DNA of the CDR3: TGTGCCAGCAGCTTAAATAATAGAGGGGACACTGAAGCTTTCTTT. Amino acid sequence: CASSLNNRGDTEAFF.

The table lists this clonotype with many counts. V is TRBV7-2 and J is TRBJ2-7; 8 nucleotides align to TRBD1. Germline V gene data show CDR1 as SGHTA and CDR2 as FQGNSA. After removal of 5 bases from V and 2 bases from J, the junction contained 11 bases not matched to a gene. This CDR3 contains 16 residues. CDR3 region: CASSKNPDRETYEQYF. CDR3 bases: TGTGCCAGCAGCAAAAACCCGGACAGGGAGACCTACGAGCAGTACTTC.

There are a few counts of this clonotype. One end of the junction is discordant with germline, which a read error may explain. The rearrangement joins TRBV7-8 to TRBJ1-4, with TRBD1 identical over 7 bases. The CDR3 extends over 17 amino acids. Germline V gives CDR1 SGHVS, CDR2 FQNEAQ. The CDR3 DNA is TGTGCCAGCAGCGATGGCCCCGGGACAGCCTCTAATGAAAAACTGTCTTTT. Translating gives CASSDGPGTASNEKLSF.

This clonotype came up many times. The chain has TRBV29-1 and TRBJ2-7; D is unresolved. CDR3 length: 10 amino acids. In germline, CDR1 is SQVTM, CDR2 ANQGSEA. V gave up 5 bases and J gave up 5 bases, with 7 bases separating them. The CDR3 loop reads CSVFGDEQYF. In nucleotides, the CDR3 is TGCAGCGTTTTCGGTGACGAGCAGTACTTC.

This clonotype was recorded at least ten times. This chain links TRBV4-1 with TRBJ2-5; D is undetermined. Germline V gene lookup returns CDR1 MGHRA and CDR2 YSYEKL. This CDR3 comprises 14 residues. V was trimmed by 1 base and J by 0 bases, leaving 6 bases between them. The CDR3 nucleotides read TGCGCCAGCAGCCAAGTTCCAGACCAAGAGACCCAGTACTTC. This sequence encodes CASSQVPDQETQYF.

In regard to this clonotype: A clone one base away is much larger, so this may be a read error. The chain joins TRBV23-1 to TRBJ1-2; D gene ambiguous. TRBV23-1 is treated as an ORF (open reading frame) with a function not yet certain. The CDR3 covers 14 residues. In DNA form, the CDR3 reads TGCGCCGGCAGTCACCCTGGACCGTGCTATGGCTACACCTTC. It encodes CAGSHPGPCYGYTF.